These 9 T cell receptor beta chains share one sample of origin, sequenced in a study of T cell responses to AZD1222 COVID-19 vaccine. Method: immunoSEQ multiplex PCR; TCRdb's copy keeps in-frame clones and lacks some. Here the sample spans over 110,000 clones, 80% to 90% being singletons. The specimen was peripheral blood, collected on day 0 of AZD1222 vaccination. The receptors come from an adult in good health.

J is TRBJ1-5 and V is TRBV30; D unresolved. CDR1 and CDR2 from the germline V gene are GTSNPN and SVGIG (reference sequence). This CDR3 region has 14 residues. Trimming took off 0 bases at V and 5 bases at J, with 11 bases between the two ends. CDR3 in amino acids: CAWSVGLEDQPQHF. In DNA form, the CDR3 reads TGTGCCTGGAGTGTAGGCCTAGAGGATCAGCCCCAGCATTTT.

Many counts were recorded for this clone. The rearrangement links TRBV4-2 to TRBJ2-7; 8 positions match TRBD2. The V segment lost 4 bases and the J segment 3 bases; nucleotides outside the gene matches: 8. Per the germline V gene, CDR1 is LGHNA and CDR2 is YNFKEQ. The CDR3 has 15 residues. The CDR3 loop reads CASSPQRTSSYEQYF. Here the CDR3 DNA reads TGTGCCAGCAGCCCCCAGCGGACTAGCAGCTACGAGCAGTACTTC.

The chain recombines TRBV2 with TRBJ2-5; the D gene is possibly TRBD2 (5 bases). This CDR3 has 12 residues. V shed 6 bases and J shed 4 bases, with 9 bases lying between them. Germline values: CDR1 SNHLY, CDR2 FYNNEI. DNA for the CDR3: TGTGCCAGCAGGAGGGAACGAGAGACCCAGTACTTC. Amino acid sequence: CASRRERETQYF. Looking up the rest from reference TRBV2 and TRBJ2-5 gives the full variable domain: EPEVTQTPSHQVTQMGQEVILRCVPISNHLYFYWYRQILGQKVEFLVSFYNNEISEKSEIFDDQFSVERPDGSNFTLKIRSTKLEDSAMYFCASRRERETQYFGPGTRLLVL.

The V and J genes are TRBV18 and TRBJ1-2; possible D gene TRBD1, 5 bases. V was pared by 3 bases and J by 5 bases, with 7 bases between. The CDR3 length is 12 residues. Germline V gene sequence: CDR1 KGHSH, CDR2 LQKENI. The DNA for the CDR3 is TGTGCCAGCTCACCTCAGGGTTATGGCTACACCTTC. It yields the protein CASSPQGYGYTF.

This chain joins TRBV27 and TRBJ1-5; the D is unclear. This CDR3 is built from 12 residues. CDR1 is MNHEY, CDR2 SMNVEV, per germline (reference sequence). V was clipped by 6 bases and J by 6 bases, with 9 bases between them. CDR3 sequence reads: CASSATGQPQHF. The CDR3 DNA sequence: TGTGCCAGCAGCGCAACGGGTCAGCCCCAGCATTTT.

In this sample, this clone turned up once. The rearrangement joins TRBV2 to TRBJ1-1; D is possibly TRBD1 (5 bases). The V end was cut by 7 bases, the J end by 5 bases, with 11 bases between. Per germline, CDR1 SNHLY and CDR2 FYNNEI. CDR3 size: 12 residues. The CDR3 bases are TGTGCCAGCAACCAGGGTAGGACTGAAGCTTTCTTT. The encoded protein is CASNQGRTEAFF.

The gene calls are TRBV2 and TRBJ1-5; D uncertain. The V end was cut by 5 bases, the J end by 0 bases, with 17 bases between. The CDR3 consists of 17 residues. CDR1 and CDR2 from the germline V gene are SNHLY and FYNNEI. CDR3 protein: CASSTHPWLLSNQPQHF. The CDR3 nucleotides are TGTGCCAGCAGTACCCACCCGTGGCTACTTAGCAATCAGCCCCAGCATTTT.

This chain joins TRBV11-2 and TRBJ1-1, with 11 bases fitting TRBD1. The ends lost 5 bases at V and 3 bases at J; junction bases unmatched: 2. CDR3 length: 14 residues. Germline CDR1 SGHAT, CDR2 FQNNGV. CDR3 in amino acids: CASSRGQGDTEAFF. CDR3 bases: TGTGCCAGCAGCCGGGGACAGGGGGACACTGAAGCTTTCTTT.

This rearrangement joins TRBV6-1 to TRBJ1-4; D unclear. CDR1 and CDR2 (germline): MNHNS, SASEGT. The CDR3 consists of 16 residues. V was shortened by 3 bases and J by 0 bases, with 11 bases between the two germline ends. The CDR3 DNA follows: TGTGCCAGCAGTGACGACGACGGGGCAACTAATGAAAAACTGTTTTTT. As protein: CASSDDDGATNEKLFF.